This T cell receptor beta chain was found in a study of regulatory T cells in long-lasting Graves disease. Germline V lookup: CDR1 LGHDT, CDR2 YNNKEL (reference sequence). The CDR3 is made up of 14 amino acids. V was pared by 1 base and J by 6 bases, with 7 bases between. In its sample, this clonotype was seen many times. The sample's time point: newly diagnosed GD, antithyroid drugs for less than 3 months. Generation of the TCR library employed RNA extracted from PBMCs. Sequencing libraries for TCR beta were prepared with iRepertoire HTBI primers and Arm-PCR of CDR3 regions. TCRdb analysed the multiplex PCR reads with MiXCR anew, one entry per CDR3 protein. Among around 500,000 distinct CDR3 sequences listed, 15% to 20% were seen once. These data were also filed under a second study, of T cells in Graves' hyperthyroidism and ophthalmopathy.

This chain links TRBV3-1 with TRBJ1-6; D is ambiguous. The sample here was peripheral blood mononuclear cells (PBMCs), taken at new diagnosis, from a patient treated with antithyroid drugs. This receptor was taken from a woman aged 35 to 60 with Graves disease. The CDR3 nucleotides are TGTGCCAGCAGCCAAGGGGTACGTAATTCACCCCTCCACTTT. Its translation is CASSQGVRNSPLHF. Supplemented by reference TRBV3-1 and TRBJ1-6, the full variable domain reads DTAVSQTPKYLVTQMGNDKSIKCEQNLGHDTMYWYKQDSKKFLKIMFSYNNKELIINETVPNRFSPKSPDKAHLNLHINSLELGDSAVYFCASSQGVRNSPLHFGNGTRLTVT.